This T cell receptor delta chain was sequenced for a study of gamma-delta T cells after stem cell transplantation. The V and J ends lost 1 base and 3 bases respectively, with 22 bases between them. The CDR3 covers 17 residues. Germline assignment: CDR1 NSMFDY and CDR2 ISSIKDK. TCRdb re-called the RT-PCR reads through CATT. The sample lists about 7,800 delta-chain clones, about 14% occurring once. This clone was counted only a few times. The receptor was derived from a human donor. It is not recorded whose cells these are; they may come from a transplant donor. The specimen sequenced was gamma-delta T cells. The V and J genes are TRAV29/DV5 and TRDJ1, with D maybe TRDD2 (6 bases). The CDR3, as DNA: TGTGCAGCAAGCCCAAGAAGGCCTTCCAGTAACCCCGATAAACTCATCTTT. It specifies CAASPRRPSSNPDKLIF. The full variable domain, in which reference TRAV29/DV5 and TRDJ1 provide the parts outside the CDR3, is DQQVKQNSPSLSVQEGRISILNCDYTNSMFDYFLWYKKYPAEGPTFLISISSIKDKNEDGRFTVFLNKSAKHLSLHIVPSQPGDSAVYFCAASPRRPSSNPDKLIFGKGTRVTVEP.